One T cell receptor (beta chain) is described in this entry. The CDR3 consists of 14 residues. Germline V gives CDR1 SGHTS, CDR2 YDEGEE. J gave up 5 bases and V 2 bases, and 4 bases lay outside the gene matches. This specimen comes from a study of shared clonotypes between healthy human individuals. Profiled with immunoSEQ multiplex PCR; TCRdb holds only in-frame clones, not every one. The repertoire has about 1.5 million clones, about 96% of them found once; the top ten carry 0.95% to 1.5%. The TCR originated in a man aged 30 to 45 in good health. Material: naive CD4+ T cells sorted from blood. The subset here: CD45RA+ positively selected. The chain combines TRBV5-8 with TRBJ2-5, with TRBD2 identical over 9 bases. In DNA, the CDR3 is TGTGCCAGCAGCTTACTAGCGGGTGGTGAGACCCAGTACTTC. Residues: CASSLLAGGETQYF. The variable domain in full, with the rest retrieved from reference TRBV5-8 and TRBJ2-5, is EAGVTQSPTHLIKTRGQQATLRCSPISGHTSVYWYQQALGLGLQFLLWYDEGEERNRGNFPPRFSGRQFPNYSSELNVNALELEDSALYLCASSLLAGGETQYFGPGTRLLVL.